What follows are 23 T cell receptor beta chains derived from one specimen sequenced in a study of T cell clonotyping in hematopoietic cell transplantation. The protocol was immunoSEQ multiplex PCR, while the TCRdb copy is restricted to in-frame clones and leaves out a portion. The data hold over 9,000 clones, with approximately 80% observed a single time. The sequencing here drew on PBMCs, taken at the time of graft-versus-host disease after allogeneic stem cell transplant. The receptors were gathered from a male patient aged 55 to 69 who had an allogeneic stem cell transplant from an unrelated donor, so the T cells may come from the graft donor. Some clones in this sample may be carry-over from other donors' samples.

In nucleotides, the CDR3 is TGTGCCAGTAGTATCCCCGGCAGCGACACTAATGAAAAACTGTTTTTT. It codes for CASSIPGSDTNEKLFF. The chain joins TRBV19 to TRBJ1-4; no clear D gene. The V gene lost 3 bases and the J gene lost 2 bases, with 13 bases spanning the gap. The CDR3 has 16 amino acids. Germline CDR1 and CDR2: LNHDA and SQIVND (reference sequence). Supplemented by reference TRBV19 and TRBJ1-4, the full variable domain reads DGGITQSPKYLFRKEGQNVTLSCEQNLNHDAMYWYRQDPGQGLRLIYYSQIVNDFQKGDIAEGYSVSREKKESFPLTVTSAQKNPTAFYLCASSIPGSDTNEKLFFGSGTQLSVL.

The V call is TRBV7-3, the J call TRBJ2-2; 10 nucleotides line up with TRBD1. This CDR3 has 15 residues. The trim removed 4 bases at V and 3 bases at J, leaving 2 bases unmatched. CDR1 and CDR2 from the germline V gene are SGHTA and FQGTGA. The CDR3 region has the DNA TGTGCCAGCAGCTCCGACAGGGGGCACACCGGGGAGCTGTTTTTT. Translated, it gives CASSSDRGHTGELFF. Full variable domain (outside the CDR3, taken from reference TRBV7-3 and TRBJ2-2): GAGVSQTPSNKVTEKGKYVELRCDPISGHTALYWYRQSLGQGPEFLIYFQGTGAADDSGLPNDRFFAVRPEGSVSTLKIQRTERGDSAVYLCASSSDRGHTGELFFGEGSRLTVL.

This clone appeared once. This chain connects TRBV29-1 to TRBJ2-3; D is unclear. The germline V gene has CDR1 SQVTM and CDR2 ANQGSEA. V was clipped by 3 bases and J by 1 base, with 5 bases between them. The CDR3 is 12 amino acids. For the CDR3, the DNA is TGCAGCGTTGATGGGGGCACAGATACGCAGTATTTT. This codes for CSVDGGTDTQYF.

The chain joins TRBV7-2 to TRBJ2-1; 7 bases fit TRBD2. J was trimmed by 5 bases and V by 5 bases; bases with no gene match: 3. CDR3 length equals 13 residues. CDR1 is SGHTA and CDR2 is FQGNSA in the germline V gene. For the CDR3, the DNA is TGTGCCAGCAGCCTGAGCGGGAACAATGAGCAGTTCTTC. Translated: CASSLSGNNEQFF.

The rearrangement links TRBV29-1 to TRBJ2-7, with a possible D match to TRBD1 (5 bases). The V gene lost 6 bases and the J gene lost 0 bases, with 9 bases spanning the gap. Germline V CDR1 and CDR2: SQVTM, ANQGSEA. The CDR3 is made up of 12 amino acids. CDR3 nucleotide sequence: TGCAGCGTCGACAGTAACTCCTACGAGCAGTACTTC. This sequence encodes CSVDSNSYEQYF.

The chain has TRBV2 and TRBJ2-2; D is ambiguous. The germline V and J ends were trimmed by 7 bases and 0 bases, with 12 bases remaining between them. Germline CDR1 reads SNHLY; CDR2 reads FYNNEI. This CDR3 is 15 amino acids long. In DNA, the CDR3 is TGTGCCAGCACCGACACGTTCGCGAACACCGGGGAGCTGTTTTTT. Encoded protein: CASTDTFANTGELFF.

The chain is built from TRBV29-1 and TRBJ1-1, with D possibly matching TRBD1 (5 bases). This CDR3 spans 15 amino acids. Trimming took 7 bases from V and 1 from J, leaving 19 bases between them. Germline lookup yields CDR1 SQVTM and CDR2 ANQGSEA. The CDR3 nucleotides are TGCAGCGCGCAGCTCGGGAGGGACGGGAACACTGAAGCTTTCTTT. Encoded protein: CSAQLGRDGNTEAFF.

This clone was recorded once. This chain links TRBV11-3 with TRBJ2-1, with a weak D call TRBD2 (6 bases). From germline, CDR1 is SGHNT and CDR2 YENEEA. This CDR3 contains 13 residues. V was cut by 3 bases and J by 7 bases, with 10 bases left in between. CDR3 amino acids: CASSFGGRNEQFF. The CDR3, as DNA: TGTGCCAGCAGCTTCGGGGGAAGGAATGAGCAGTTCTTC.

The table lists this clone with a count of one. The chain recombines TRBV10-3 with TRBJ1-1, with D perhaps TRBD1 (5 bases). CDR3 length equals 15 residues. Trimming took 0 bases from V and 0 from J, leaving 8 bases between them. Looked up from germline, CDR1 is ENHRY and CDR2 is SYGVKD. For the CDR3, the DNA is TGTGCCATCAGTGAGTCGGACAACATGAACACTGAAGCTTTCTTT. This gives the protein CAISESDNMNTEAFF.

Only one count was recorded for this clone. The genes are TRBV7-3 and TRBJ2-7, with 8 bases fitting TRBD2. The CDR3 totals 15 residues. The trim removed 0 bases at V and 4 bases at J, leaving 5 bases unmatched. Looked up from germline, CDR1 is SGHTA and CDR2 is FQGTGA. CDR3 in DNA: TGTGCCAGCAGCTTAACCAGCGGGGGAGGTTACGAGCAGTACTTC. Protein sequence: CASSLTSGGGYEQYF.

The chain is built from TRBV10-3 and TRBJ2-7, with unresolved D. Germline V lookup: CDR1 ENHRY, CDR2 SYGVKD. V lost 6 bases, J lost 2 bases, and 11 bases lay in between. The CDR3 loop spans 13 amino acids. The CDR3 reads CAIRGAGTYEQYF. CDR3 nucleotides: TGTGCCATCAGGGGCGCCGGAACCTACGAGCAGTACTTC.

The V gene is TRBV30, the J gene TRBJ1-6; D unresolved. Deletions cut 4 bases from V and 3 bases from J, with 16 bases between. Germline loops: CDR1 GTSNPN, CDR2 SVGIG (reference sequence). This CDR3 region has 16 residues. CDR3 residues: CAWKGAPADYNSPLHF. CDR3 DNA: TGTGCCTGGAAGGGTGCCCCCGCGGACTATAATTCACCCCTCCACTTT.

The chain employs TRBV2 and TRBJ2-7, with D hard to call. Deletions cut 0 bases from V and 6 bases from J, with 6 bases between. CDR3 length: 12 amino acids. Germline CDR1 SNHLY, CDR2 FYNNEI. DNA for the CDR3: TGTGCCAGCAGTGAAGCGATTTCCGAGCAGTACTTC. Translating gives CASSEAISEQYF.

CDR3 nucleotide sequence: TGTGCCAGCAAGTTGCGGTCGGCCACTGAAGCTTTCTTT. This translates into CASKLRSATEAFF. The chain is built from TRBV7-3 and TRBJ1-1; unclear D gene. This CDR3 is built from 13 residues. Germline-derived CDR1 and CDR2 are SGHTA and FQGTGA. The V and J ends lost 7 bases and 4 bases respectively, with 13 bases between them. Based on the CDR3 plus reference TRBV7-3 and TRBJ1-1, the full variable domain is GAGVSQTPSNKVTEKGKYVELRCDPISGHTALYWYRQSLGQGPEFLIYFQGTGAADDSGLPNDRFFAVRPEGSVSTLKIQRTERGDSAVYLCASKLRSATEAFFGQGTRLTVV.

This clone appeared a few times. The gene calls are TRBV28 and TRBJ2-7, with 12 bases aligning to TRBD2. Germline V gives CDR1 MDHEN, CDR2 SYDVKM. Trimming took 6 bases from V and 3 from J; bases not matched to a gene: 6. This CDR3 is 15 amino acids long. The CDR3 region is CASRPGLAGLYEQYF. The CDR3, as DNA: TGTGCCAGCAGACCCGGACTAGCGGGGCTCTACGAGCAGTACTTC.

This chain connects TRBV2 to TRBJ1-1; D ambiguous. V was pared by 5 bases and J by 1 base, with 11 bases between. The CDR3 sequence is 14 residues long. Germline values: CDR1 SNHLY, CDR2 FYNNEI. CDR3 in amino acids: CASSTHWGNTEAFF. In DNA, the CDR3 is TGTGCCAGCAGTACACACTGGGGGAACACTGAAGCTTTCTTT.

This clone was observed once. The V and J genes are TRBV10-3 and TRBJ2-3; D may be TRBD2 (6 bases). From germline, CDR1 is ENHRY and CDR2 SYGVKD. This CDR3 is built from 14 residues. Trimming stripped 4 bases from V and 1 base from J, with 9 bases between. The CDR3 nucleotides read TGTGCCATCAGTGCGCCTAGCGGCACAGATACGCAGTATTTT. Translating it yields CAISAPSGTDTQYF.

The chain joins TRBV27 to TRBJ2-7; D is undetermined. CDR3 length: 13 amino acids. Germline CDR1 and CDR2: MNHEY and SMNVEV (reference sequence). Trimming took 5 bases from V and 1 from J, leaving 9 bases between them. Written as DNA, the CDR3 is TGTGCCAGCAGTAGTCAATTTTCCTACGAGCAGTACTTC. This codes for CASSSQFSYEQYF.

The V call is TRBV11-1, the J call TRBJ2-7; possible D gene TRBD2, 5 bases. The V end lost 5 bases, the J end lost 3 bases, and 11 bases lay between the germline ends. Germline V gene lookup returns CDR1 SGHAT and CDR2 FQDESV (reference sequence). CDR3 length equals 13 residues. The CDR3 DNA reads TGTGCCAGCAGCCCCGGACTTTACTACGAGCAGTACTTC. This codes for CASSPGLYYEQYF.

This clone was detected only once. V usage is TRBV6-5 and J usage is TRBJ1-5; 8 positions match TRBD1. Germline CDR1 MNHEY, CDR2 SVGAGI. The V and J ends lost 7 bases and 3 bases, in that order; junction bases with no gene match: 5. The CDR3 length is 14 residues. CDR3 sequence: CASKPGGINQPQHF. For the CDR3, the DNA is TGTGCCAGCAAACCAGGGGGCATCAATCAGCCCCAGCATTTT.

This clone has only one observation. At one boundary the junction diverges from the germline segment, which might be a read error. J is TRBJ2-7 and V is TRBV2; 8 bases agree with TRBD2. Germline CDR1 SNHLY, CDR2 FYNNEI. This CDR3 is 12 amino acids long. CDR3 nucleotide sequence: TGTGCCAGCAGTGAAGATGGGCGGGGGGCCCACTTC. This encodes CASSEDGRGAHF.

The V gene is TRBV29-1, the J gene TRBJ1-4; maybe TRBD1 (5 bases). This CDR3 contains 13 residues. Germline lookup yields CDR1 SQVTM and CDR2 ANQGSEA. Trimming stripped 5 bases from V and 6 bases from J, with 13 bases between. The chain's CDR3 is CSVRGTGDEKLFF. CDR3 DNA sequence: TGCAGCGTTCGAGGGACGGGGGATGAAAAACTGTTTTTT.

V usage is TRBV6-1 and J usage is TRBJ1-5, with 8 bases that match TRBD1. J was trimmed by 7 bases and V by 2 bases; bases with no gene match: 7. Germline CDR1 reads MNHNS; CDR2 reads SASEGT. The CDR3 length is 15 residues. CDR3 DNA sequence: TGTGCCAGCAGTGAACCCTCGACAGGGGTCCAGCCCCAGCATTTT. Translation gives CASSEPSTGVQPQHF.